The T cell receptor beta chain under discussion was sequenced for a study of T-cell reconstitution after alpha-beta-depleted transplantation in children. The study, taken as a whole, reports: For some patients, TCRbeta diversity was high at day 60 because of recipient T cells and thymic progenitors that survived. Newly produced T cells mostly provided counts and TCRbeta diversity after one year, as hyperexpanded clones declined. After transplant, at about two months, alpha-beta T cells were reportedly derived from several hundred expanded graft clones.

Per germline, CDR1 MNHEY and CDR2 SMNVEV (reference sequence). V was pared by 3 bases and J by 0 bases, with 7 bases between. The CDR3 is made up of 14 amino acids. Unique molecular identifiers were incorporated when the TCRbeta library was constructed. TCRdb reanalysed the PCR reads using MiXCR and keeps one entry per CDR3 protein. Of about 160,000 distinct CDR3 sequences in the sample, around 10% were seen once. In this sample, this clonotype turned up many times. Its antigen is unidentified. The sample was PBMCs, taken before TCRalphabeta/CD19-depleted stem cell transplant. The chain uses TRBV27 and TRBJ2-3; D remains ambiguous. The clonotype comes from a boy under 10 years old with acute myeloid leukemia, due to receive a stem cell transplant. The CDR3 nucleotides are TGTGCCAGCAGTTTCATTCCTAGCACAGATACGCAGTATTTT. Residues: CASSFIPSTDTQYF.